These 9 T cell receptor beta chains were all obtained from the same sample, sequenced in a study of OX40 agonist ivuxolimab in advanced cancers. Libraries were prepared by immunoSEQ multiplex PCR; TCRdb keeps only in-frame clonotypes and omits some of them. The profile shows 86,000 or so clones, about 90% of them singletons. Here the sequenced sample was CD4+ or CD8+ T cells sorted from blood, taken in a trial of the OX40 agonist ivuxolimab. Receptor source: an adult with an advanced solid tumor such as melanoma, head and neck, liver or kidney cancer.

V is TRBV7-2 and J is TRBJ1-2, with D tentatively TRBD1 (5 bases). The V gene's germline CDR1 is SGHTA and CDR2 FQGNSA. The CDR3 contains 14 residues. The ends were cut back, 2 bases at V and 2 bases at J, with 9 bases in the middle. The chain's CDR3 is CASSLLRGNYGYTF. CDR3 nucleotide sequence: TGTGCCAGCAGCTTATTACGGGGGAACTATGGCTACACCTTC.

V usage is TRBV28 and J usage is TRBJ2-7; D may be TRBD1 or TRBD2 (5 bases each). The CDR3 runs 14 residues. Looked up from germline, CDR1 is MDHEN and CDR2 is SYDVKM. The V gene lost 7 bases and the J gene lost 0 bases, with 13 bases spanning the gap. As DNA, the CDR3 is TGTGCCAGCATCCGGGACGGTAGCTCCTACGAGCAGTACTTC. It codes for CASIRDGSSYEQYF.

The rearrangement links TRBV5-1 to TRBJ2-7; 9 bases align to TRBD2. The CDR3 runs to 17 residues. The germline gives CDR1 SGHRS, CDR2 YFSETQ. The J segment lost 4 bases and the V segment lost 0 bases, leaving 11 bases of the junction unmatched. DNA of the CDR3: TGCGCCAGCAGCTTGGCCCAGCTAGCGGGAAACGGTTACGAGCAGTACTTC. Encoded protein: CASSLAQLAGNGYEQYF.

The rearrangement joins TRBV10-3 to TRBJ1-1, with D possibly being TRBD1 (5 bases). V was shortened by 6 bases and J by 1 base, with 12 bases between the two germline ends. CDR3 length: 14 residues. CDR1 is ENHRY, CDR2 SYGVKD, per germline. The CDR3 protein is CAIRTASGNTEAFF. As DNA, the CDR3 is TGTGCCATCAGGACAGCCTCAGGGAACACTGAAGCTTTCTTT.

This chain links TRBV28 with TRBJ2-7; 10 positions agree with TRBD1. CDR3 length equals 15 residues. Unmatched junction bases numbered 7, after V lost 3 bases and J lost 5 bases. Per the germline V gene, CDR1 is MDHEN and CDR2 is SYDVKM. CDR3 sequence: CASSLVGTGADEQYF. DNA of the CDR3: TGTGCCAGCAGTTTGGTGGGGACAGGGGCCGACGAGCAGTACTTC.

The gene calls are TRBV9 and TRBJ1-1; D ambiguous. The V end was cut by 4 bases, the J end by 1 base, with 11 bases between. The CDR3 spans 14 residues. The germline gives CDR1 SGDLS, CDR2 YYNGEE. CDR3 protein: CASSLGQPNTEAFF. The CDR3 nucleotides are TGTGCCAGCAGCCTCGGGCAGCCGAACACTGAAGCTTTCTTT.

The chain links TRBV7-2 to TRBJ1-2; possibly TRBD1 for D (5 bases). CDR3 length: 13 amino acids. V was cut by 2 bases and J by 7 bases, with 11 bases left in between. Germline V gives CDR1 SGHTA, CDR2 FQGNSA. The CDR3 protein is CASSLRPGGGYTF. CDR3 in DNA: TGTGCCAGCAGCTTACGGCCGGGGGGTGGCTACACCTTC.

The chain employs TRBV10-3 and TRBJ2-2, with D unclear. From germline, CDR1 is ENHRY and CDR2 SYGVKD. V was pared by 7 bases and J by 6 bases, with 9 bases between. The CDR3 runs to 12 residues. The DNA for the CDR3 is TGTGCCATCAACCCCGGCGCCGGGGAGCTGTTTTTT. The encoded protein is CAINPGAGELFF.

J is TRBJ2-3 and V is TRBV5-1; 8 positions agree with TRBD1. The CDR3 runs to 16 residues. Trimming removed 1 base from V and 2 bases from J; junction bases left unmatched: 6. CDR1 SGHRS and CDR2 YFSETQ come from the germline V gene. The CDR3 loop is CASSLMRQGYTDTQYF. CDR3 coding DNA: TGCGCCAGCAGCTTGATGAGACAGGGGTACACAGATACGCAGTATTTT.